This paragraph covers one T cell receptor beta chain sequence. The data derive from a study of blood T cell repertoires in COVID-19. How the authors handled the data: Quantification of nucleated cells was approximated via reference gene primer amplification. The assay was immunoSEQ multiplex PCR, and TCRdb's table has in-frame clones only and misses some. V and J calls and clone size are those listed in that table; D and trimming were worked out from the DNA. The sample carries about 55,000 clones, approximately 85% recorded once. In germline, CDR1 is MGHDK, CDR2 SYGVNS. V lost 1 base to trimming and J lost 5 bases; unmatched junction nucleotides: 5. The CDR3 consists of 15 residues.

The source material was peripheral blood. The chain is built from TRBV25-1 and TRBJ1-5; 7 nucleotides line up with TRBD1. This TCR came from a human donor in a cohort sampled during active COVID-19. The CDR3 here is CASSEWGTVDQPQHF. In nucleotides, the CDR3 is TGTGCCAGCAGTGAATGGGGGACAGTTGATCAGCCCCAGCATTTT.